This T cell receptor (beta chain) was sequenced for a study of post-analysis software for immune sequencing data. This clonotype was counted many times. Antigen unknown. Included in the TCR beta cDNA libraries were unique molecular identifiers. With 1 to 10 million T cells as the source, about half a million cDNA molecules resulted. TCRdb used MiXCR to reprocess the PCR reads, holding one entry per CDR3 protein. The sample lists a few hundred thousand distinct CDR3 sequences, 34% seen once, with 6% in the top ten. Findings and caveats of the study: Batch-mates among the samples co-clustered strongly by F measure. A significant reduction in normalized Chao1 diversity was observed in multiple sclerosis patients versus controls.

The specimen was blood. This clonotype was sampled from a girl aged 2-17 years with multiple sclerosis.

Here the CDR3 DNA reads TGTGCCAGCAGCTTATCATGGCTAGCGGGAGGCACAGATACGCAGTATTTT. It specifies CASSLSWLAGGTDTQYF. This rearrangement joins TRBV7-2 to TRBJ2-3, with 10 bases matching TRBD2. This CDR3 is 17 amino acids long. From germline, CDR1 is SGHTA and CDR2 FQGNSA. V shed 2 bases and J 1 base; nucleotides not matched to a gene: 6.